A selection of T cell receptor beta chains follows, all from one sample in a study of cytomegalovirus exposure and HLA in healthy donors. TCRdb keeps only in-frame clones here, not all; method: immunoSEQ multiplex PCR. The data contain 100,000 to 150,000 clones, roughly four fifths of them seen just once; the ten biggest clones take up 1.5% to 2%. The sample taken for sequencing was PBMCs. These receptors came from a man aged 35 to 55 in good health and CMV-seronegative. The CDR3 runs from the conserved cysteine through the conserved F or W. D genes are given only for firm matches. Clone size appears in some rows only: once, few, many, or a class for an expanded clone.

abundance	v_gene	len	j_gene	d_gene	CDR3aa	CDR3nt
-	TRBV30	14	TRBJ2-1	-	CAHGRTAIYNEQFF	TGTGCCCACGGTAGGACAGCAATCTACAATGAGCAGTTCTTC
-	TRBV9	14	TRBJ1-1	-	CASSPSGGGTEAFF	TGTGCCAGCAGCCCCAGCGGGGGCGGGACTGAAGCTTTCTTT
-	TRBV7-9	14	TRBJ1-1	TRBD1	CASSQGTGRTEAFF	TGTGCCAGCAGCCAAGGGACAGGGAGGACTGAAGCTTTCTTT
-	TRBV19	14	TRBJ2-5	-	CASSPTGVVETQYF	TGTGCCAGTAGTCCCACGGGGGTGGTGGAGACCCAGTACTTC
-	TRBV7-2	12	TRBJ2-7	TRBD1	CASSGQGYEQYF	TGTGCCAGCAGCGGACAGGGTTACGAGCAGTACTTC
-	TRBV10-3	13	TRBJ1-1	-	CAISDRWNTEAFF	TGTGCCATCAGTGATCGGTGGAACACTGAAGCTTTCTTT
-	TRBV6-5	12	TRBJ1-1	TRBD1	CASRTTTGWAFF	TGTGCCAGCAGGACGACGACAGGGTGGGCTTTCTTT
once	TRBV5-1	13	TRBJ2-3	-	CASSLGGADTQYF	TGCGCCAGCAGCTTGGGCGGCGCAGATACGCAGTATTTT
-	TRBV7-6	15	TRBJ1-2	TRBD1	CASSPIDDRGHGYTF	TGTGCCAGCAGCCCCATTGACGACAGGGGGCACGGCTACACCTTC
-	TRBV10-3	13	TRBJ1-4	-	CAISRDLGEKLFF	TGTGCCATCTCCAGGGATTTGGGTGAAAAACTGTTTTTT
-	TRBV6-5	15	TRBJ1-2	TRBD1	CASRDVTTGSYGYTF	TGTGCCAGCAGGGACGTGACGACAGGGAGTTATGGCTACACCTTC
-	TRBV28	14	TRBJ2-5	TRBD2	CASVPQREGRGQYF	TGTGCCAGCGTCCCCCAGCGGGAGGGTAGGGGCCAGTACTTC
-	TRBV18	15	TRBJ1-6	-	CASSPPGTIISPLHF	TGTGCCAGCTCACCTCCGGGGACAATCATTTCACCCCTCCACTTT
-	TRBV5-4	18	TRBJ2-1	TRBD2	CASRSGLAGVPTYNEQFF	TGTGCCAGCAGATCAGGACTAGCGGGGGTCCCGACCTACAATGAGCAGTTCTTC
-	TRBV10-3	14	TRBJ1-2	-	CAISEAGQNYGYTF	TGTGCCATCAGTGAGGCAGGACAGAACTATGGCTACACCTTC
few	TRBV4-3	11	TRBJ1-2	-	CASSEGYGYTF	TGCGCCAGCAGCGAGGGATATGGCTACACCTTC
once	TRBV7-9	12	TRBJ1-4	-	CASTSGTEKLFF	TGTGCCAGCACCTCCGGGACAGAAAAACTGTTTTTT
-	TRBV6-1	13	TRBJ1-1	-	CASNLQGKTEAFF	TGTGCCAGCAATCTACAGGGAAAAACTGAAGCTTTCTTT
-	TRBV5-4	16	TRBJ2-4	-	CASSLELDTAKNIQYF	TGTGCCAGCAGCTTGGAACTAGACACTGCCAAAAACATTCAGTACTTC
few	TRBV14	18	TRBJ1-5	-	CASSQDGAGNVSNQPQHF	TGTGCCAGCAGCCAAGATGGGGCAGGTAACGTTAGCAATCAGCCCCAGCATTTT
few	TRBV14	16	TRBJ2-3	TRBD1	CASSPGRTGQGDTQYF	TGTGCCAGCAGCCCTGGACGGACAGGGCAGGGAGATACGCAGTATTTT
-	TRBV7-2	16	TRBJ1-5	-	CASSPEGGTSGQPQHF	TGTGCCAGCAGCCCCGAGGGCGGGACTTCTGGTCAGCCCCAGCATTTT
-	TRBV5-1	16	TRBJ2-1	TRBD2	CASSFLLAGGRNEQFF	TGCGCCAGCAGCTTTTTGTTAGCGGGAGGGAGAAATGAGCAGTTCTTC
-	TRBV5-1	18	TRBJ2-6	-	CASSKFAGRISGANVLTF	TGCGCCAGCAGCAAATTCGCGGGACGTATCTCTGGGGCCAACGTCCTGACTTTC
-	TRBV4-3	19	TRBJ2-6	-	CASSPKRLGGVVGANVLTF	TGCGCCAGCAGTCCTAAGCGTCTCGGTGGTGTAGTCGGGGCCAACGTCCTGACTTTC
-	TRBV27	16	TRBJ2-2	-	CASSKRRRVNTGELFF	TGTGCCAGCAGTAAACGGCGCAGGGTAAACACCGGGGAGCTGTTTTTT